The 8 T cell receptor beta chains reported below all come from one sample, sequenced in a study of T cell responses to AZD1222 COVID-19 vaccine. The assay was immunoSEQ multiplex PCR, and TCRdb's table has in-frame clones only and misses some. The sample yields roughly 150,000 clones, 92% seen once. The specimen was peripheral blood, collected on day 0 of AZD1222 vaccination. These receptors all stem from an adult in good health.

The rearrangement links TRBV10-3 to TRBJ1-5; 7 bases are shared with TRBD1. This CDR3 comprises 15 residues. With 6 bases clipped from V and 4 bases from J, the junction kept 9 bases outside the gene matches. The germline gives CDR1 ENHRY, CDR2 SYGVKD. The CDR3 reads CAIRERQGGNQPQHF. CDR3 DNA: TGTGCCATCAGGGAGAGACAGGGAGGGAATCAGCCCCAGCATTTT.

J is TRBJ1-5 and V is TRBV6-6; D gene uncertain. V was trimmed by 7 bases and J by 3 bases, leaving 10 bases between them. In germline, CDR1 is MNHNY, CDR2 SVGAGI (reference sequence). CDR3 length equals 13 residues. The DNA of the CDR3 is TGTGCCAGCAAACGGGAGTTCAATCAGCCCCAGCATTTT. Amino acids: CASKREFNQPQHF.

The chain joins TRBV4-1 to TRBJ2-7, with 7 bases lining up with TRBD1. V trimming: 3 bases; J trimming: 2 bases; junction bases outside the gene matches: 4. The CDR3 contains 14 residues. Germline-derived CDR1 and CDR2 are MGHRA and YSYEKL. CDR3 sequence (DNA): TGCGCCAGCAGCCACTCGGGGACAGCCTACGAGCAGTACTTC. The encoded protein is CASSHSGTAYEQYF.

The chain carries TRBV28 and TRBJ2-4; TRBD1 matches 8 bases. CDR3 size: 16 residues. After removal of 3 bases from V and 0 bases from J, the junction contained 4 bases not matched to a gene. CDR1 MDHEN and CDR2 SYDVKM come from the germline V gene. Written as DNA, the CDR3 is TGTGCCAGCAGTTTCTTCGGACAGGGAGCCAAAAACATTCAGTACTTC. Residues: CASSFFGQGAKNIQYF.

The chain employs TRBV6-6 and TRBJ1-1; D gene unclear. Germline-derived CDR1 and CDR2 are MNHNY and SVGAGI (reference sequence). Trimming left V 7 bases short and J 1 base short, with 4 bases between. The CDR3 sequence is 11 residues long. The CDR3 is CASMGNTEAFF. The CDR3 coding sequence is TGTGCCAGCATGGGGAACACTGAAGCTTTCTTT.

This chain uses TRBV6-5 with TRBJ2-7, with 9 bases lining up with TRBD2. V gave up 5 bases and J gave up 1 base; unmatched junction bases: 6. Looked up from germline, CDR1 is MNHEY and CDR2 is SVGAGI. This CDR3 region has 15 residues. DNA of the CDR3: TGTGCCAGCAGTCGTAGCGGGAGTGGGTCCTACGAGCAGTACTTC. It specifies CASSRSGSGSYEQYF.

The chain is built from TRBV19 and TRBJ1-1, with TRBD1 as a possible D gene (6 bases). The length of the CDR3 is 14 residues. The germline V gene has CDR1 LNHDA and CDR2 SQIVND (reference sequence). V was shortened by 0 bases and J by 5 bases, with 10 bases between the two germline ends. This CDR3 reads CASSIEGARTEAFF. The CDR3 DNA reads TGTGCCAGTAGTATAGAGGGGGCGCGTACTGAAGCTTTCTTT.

This chain uses TRBV18 with TRBJ1-1; 10 bases are shared with TRBD1. From germline, CDR1 is KGHSH and CDR2 LQKENI. Trimming took 6 bases from V and 5 from J; bases not matched to a gene: 9. The CDR3 totals 15 residues. CDR3 amino acids: CASSSRQGARTEAFF. In DNA form, the CDR3 reads TGTGCCAGCTCGTCCCGACAGGGGGCTCGGACTGAAGCTTTCTTT.